These T cell receptor beta chains were read from a single sample in a study of shared clonotypes between healthy human individuals. TCRdb keeps only in-frame clones here, not all; method: immunoSEQ multiplex PCR. Among more than 2 million clones listed, about 95% were seen once. Specimen: naive CD8+ T cells sorted from blood. The receptors stem from a man between 18 and 29 years old in good health. Both conserved end residues are part of each CDR3. A D gene is named only where the DNA matches it firmly. A row's size may be missing; if present it is once, few, many or a size class.

v_call	cdr3_length	j_call	clone_size	d_call	cdr3_nt	cdr3_aa
TRBV6-5	10	TRBJ2-7	NA	NA	TGTGCCAGCGCGTGGGACGAGCAGTACTTC	CASAWDEQYF
TRBV5-1	13	TRBJ2-5	NA	NA	TGCGCCAGCAGCTTGGTATACCAAGAGACCCAGTACTTC	CASSLVYQETQYF
TRBV7-9	16	TRBJ2-7	NA	TRBD2	TGTGCCAGCAGCGACATTGGCGCGGGAGGTGGCGACGAGCAGTACTTC	CASSDIGAGGGDEQYF
TRBV7-2	12	TRBJ2-1	NA	NA	TGTGCCAGCAGCTCTCCCCTAGGGGAGCAGTTCTTC	CASSSPLGEQFF
TRBV7-2	16	TRBJ2-1	NA	TRBD2	TGTGCCAGCAGCTTGACGACTAGCGGGTCCTACAATGAGCAGTTCTTC	CASSLTTSGSYNEQFF
TRBV28	16	TRBJ2-3	once	TRBD2	TGTGCCAGCAGCCTCTCTAGCGGGGGGGCCGGGGATACGCAGTATTTT	CASSLSSGGAGDTQYF
TRBV15	17	TRBJ2-3	NA	TRBD1	TGTGCCACCAGTGGTCCGGGACAGGGGGGGATGACAGATACGCAGTATTTT	CATSGPGQGGMTDTQYF
TRBV5-4	13	TRBJ1-2	NA	TRBD1	TGTGCCAGCAGCGAGGACAGGGGTGCCTATCTCACCTTC	CASSEDRGAYLTF
TRBV6-4	15	TRBJ2-1	NA	TRBD2	TGTGCCAGCAGTGACTTTGAGCGGGAGATCGATGAGCAGTTCTTC	CASSDFEREIDEQFF
TRBV10-3	13	TRBJ1-2	NA	TRBD1	TGTGCCATCAGTGACGGGACAGGTTATGGCTACACCTTC	CAISDGTGYGYTF
TRBV7-9	17	TRBJ2-1	NA	TRBD2	TGTGCCAGCAGCTCGCGGACTAGCGGGATTTCCTACAATGAGCAGTTCTTC	CASSSRTSGISYNEQFF
TRBV10-3	14	TRBJ2-5	once	NA	TGTGCCATCAGTGATCCCGGCAGCCAAGAGACCCAGTACTTC	CAISDPGSQETQYF
TRBV11-2	12	TRBJ1-1	once	NA	TGTGCCAGCAGGGCTTTCCAACCTGAAGCTTTCTTT	CASRAFQPEAFF
TRBV21-1	17	TRBJ2-2	NA	NA	TGTGCCAGCAGCAGCCCCCTCGGGTCCTCGAACACCGGGGAGCTGTTTTTT	CASSSPLGSSNTGELFF
TRBV21-1	18	TRBJ2-1	NA	NA	TGTGCCAGCAGCATCCCTTTCTACCGGGACAGTTTCTACAATGAGCAGTTCTTC	CASSIPFYRDSFYNEQFF
TRBV4-1	15	TRBJ2-1	NA	TRBD2	TGCGCCAGCAGCCAAGTGGGACTAGCCTACAATGAGCAGTTCTTC	CASSQVGLAYNEQFF
TRBV7-6	15	TRBJ2-7	NA	NA	TGTGCCAGCAGCTTAGACTCGGGGGGCGTCTACGAGCAGTACTTC	CASSLDSGGVYEQYF
TRBV2	13	TRBJ2-7	NA	TRBD1	TGTGCCGCCTCGGCAGGGGGCCGTCGAGAGCAGTACTTC	CAASAGGRREQYF
TRBV9	15	TRBJ2-1	NA	NA	TGTGCCAGCAGTGATGGACGGAGCTCCTACAATGAGCAGTTCTTC	CASSDGRSSYNEQFF
TRBV7-2	15	TRBJ2-7	NA	NA	TGTGCCAGCAGCTTAGTCTTAGCGAACGCCTACGAGCAGTACTTC	CASSLVLANAYEQYF
TRBV5-1	13	TRBJ1-1	NA	NA	TGCGCCAGCAGCTTGGCCTGGAACACTGAAGCTTTCTTT	CASSLAWNTEAFF
TRBV18	14	TRBJ2-7	NA	NA	TGTGCCAGCTCACCAGGGATCCCCTCCTACGAGCAGTACTTC	CASSPGIPSYEQYF
TRBV6-1	13	TRBJ2-1	NA	TRBD1	TGTGCCTGCCGACAGGGGTTTTTCAATGAGCAGTTCTTC	CACRQGFFNEQFF
TRBV6-1	15	TRBJ2-7	NA	NA	TGTGCCAGCAGTGAAAGGGGGGACGCAACCTACGAGCAGTACTTC	CASSERGDATYEQYF
TRBV7-6	17	TRBJ2-1	NA	NA	TGTGCCAGCAGCCCCCTGGGGGTTACCACAGTGGCCAATGAGCAGTTCTTC	CASSPLGVTTVANEQFF
TRBV13	16	TRBJ2-7	NA	NA	TGTGCCAGCAGCTTAGCCCCGGACGGGATCTCCTACGAGCAGTACTTC	CASSLAPDGISYEQYF
TRBV29-1	14	TRBJ2-3	NA	TRBD1	TGCAGCGTGATGGGACAGGGGGCCGAAGATACGCAGTATTTT	CSVMGQGAEDTQYF
TRBV27	15	TRBJ2-2	NA	TRBD2	TGTGCCAGCACCCGGGGGGTATCGAACACCGGGGAGCTGTTTTTT	CASTRGVSNTGELFF
TRBV15	14	TRBJ2-1	NA	TRBD2	TGTGCCACGAGCAGCGGGGGGTTTAACAATGAGCAGTTCTTC	CATSSGGFNNEQFF
TRBV6-5	15	TRBJ1-2	NA	TRBD1	TGTGCCAGCAGCCCAAAGGCAGGGGGCAACTATGGCTACACCTTC	CASSPKAGGNYGYTF
TRBV29-1	15	TRBJ2-7	once	NA	TGCAGCGTTCCCAAGGGGCCACAGGCCCCCTACGAGCAGTACTTC	CSVPKGPQAPYEQYF
TRBV5-6	15	TRBJ1-1	NA	NA	TGTGCCAGCAGCTTGGAGGGACGGATGAACACTGAAGCTTTCTTT	CASSLEGRMNTEAFF
TRBV27	11	TRBJ1-1	NA	NA	TGTGCCAGCTTGGGGTGGACTGAAGCTTTCTTT	CASLGWTEAFF
TRBV11-2	13	TRBJ2-1	NA	NA	TGTGCCAGCAGCTTAGAACAGTACAATGAGCAGTTCTTC	CASSLEQYNEQFF
TRBV28	14	TRBJ1-5	NA	NA	TGTGCCAGCGCTTTGAACAGCTACAATCAGCCCCAGCATTTT	CASALNSYNQPQHF
TRBV7-9	15	TRBJ2-1	NA	NA	TGTGCCAGCAGCTTCGCGGATAACTCCTACAATGAGCAGTTCTTC	CASSFADNSYNEQFF
TRBV18	15	TRBJ2-1	NA	NA	TGTGCCAGCTCACCACTTGAGGGAGGCTACAATGAGCAGTTCTTC	CASSPLEGGYNEQFF
TRBV19	13	TRBJ2-1	NA	NA	TGTGCCAGTAGTCCAGGACTGTACAATGAGCAGTTCTTC	CASSPGLYNEQFF
TRBV7-9	15	TRBJ2-7	NA	NA	TGTGCCAGCAGCTCGCCGGGGAAGGGCTACTACGAGCAGTACTTC	CASSSPGKGYYEQYF
TRBV6-1	15	TRBJ1-4	few	TRBD1	TGTGCCAGCAGTGGATCCGGGACAGGGTCTTCAAAACTGTTTTTT	CASSGSGTGSSKLFF
TRBV27	13	TRBJ1-1	NA	TRBD1	TGTGCCAGCAACAACAGGGGATACACTGAAGCTTTCTTT	CASNNRGYTEAFF
TRBV5-6	13	TRBJ1-2	once	NA	TGTGCCAGCAGCTTGGAGTGGAGGTCCCAAATCGCCTTC	CASSLEWRSQIAF
TRBV10-3	14	TRBJ1-1	NA	TRBD1	TGTGCCATCAGTGAAGGAGACAGGGAGGCTGAAGCTTTTTTT	CAISEGDREAEAFF
TRBV27	15	TRBJ1-5	NA	NA	TGTGCCAGCAGTTTATCGGTCCCAGGGAATCAGCCCCAGCATTTT	CASSLSVPGNQPQHF
TRBV29-1	13	TRBJ2-7	once	NA	TGCAGCGTTGACAGCCCTGGGACCTACGAGCAGTACTTC	CSVDSPGTYEQYF
TRBV4-1	17	TRBJ2-5	NA	NA	TGCGCCAGCAGCCAAGAATCGGTCGGGACGGACCAAGAGACCCAGTACTTC	CASSQESVGTDQETQYF
TRBV10-2	12	TRBJ1-5	NA	NA	TGCGCCAGCAGTGAGTTACATCAGCCCCAGCATTTT	CASSELHQPQHF
TRBV5-1	14	TRBJ2-7	NA	NA	TGCGCCAGCAGCCCGGAGGCAGGGTCCTACGAGCAGTACTTC	CASSPEAGSYEQYF
TRBV4-1	14	TRBJ2-7	NA	TRBD2	TGCGCCAGCAGCCCGGGACTAGCGGGATACGAGCAGTACTTC	CASSPGLAGYEQYF
TRBV30	14	TRBJ2-7	NA	NA	TGTGCCTGGAGTGTACATGGGGGATGGATCGAGCAGTACTTC	CAWSVHGGWIEQYF
TRBV7-9	12	TRBJ1-1	once	NA	TGTGCCAGCAGCTTATTACAGACTGAAGCTTTCTTT	CASSLLQTEAFF
TRBV9	9	TRBJ2-1	once	NA	TGTGCCAGCGGGAGGGAGCAGTTCTTC	CASGREQFF
TRBV2	14	TRBJ1-1	once	NA	TGTGCCAGCAGTCAACCAGGGGATGTCGCTGAAGCTTTCTTT	CASSQPGDVAEAFF
TRBV7-9	14	TRBJ2-5	NA	NA	TGTGCCCTAGGAGTTGGGCTAGAAGCGGAGACCCAGTACTTC	CALGVGLEAETQYF
TRBV11-2	15	TRBJ1-4	NA	NA	TGTGCCAGCAGCCCCCCGACGGCCGCTTCGGGGGAGGTGTTTTTT	CASSPPTAASGEVFF